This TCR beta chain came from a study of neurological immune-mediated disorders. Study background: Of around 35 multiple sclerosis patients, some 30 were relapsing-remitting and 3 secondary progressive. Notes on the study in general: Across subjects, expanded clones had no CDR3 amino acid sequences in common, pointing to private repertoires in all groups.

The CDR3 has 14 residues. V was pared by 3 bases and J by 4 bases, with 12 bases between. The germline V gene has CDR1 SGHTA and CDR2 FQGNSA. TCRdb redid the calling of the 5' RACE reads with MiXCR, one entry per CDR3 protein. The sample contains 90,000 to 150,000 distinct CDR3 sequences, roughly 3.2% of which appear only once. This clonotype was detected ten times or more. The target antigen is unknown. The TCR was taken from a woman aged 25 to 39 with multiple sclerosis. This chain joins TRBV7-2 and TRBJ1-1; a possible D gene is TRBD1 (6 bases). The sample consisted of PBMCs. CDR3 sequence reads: CASSFQGISTEAFF. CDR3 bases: TGTGCCAGCAGCTTTCAGGGGATAAGCACTGAAGCTTTCTTT.